The TCR beta chain described here comes from a study of shared clonotypes between healthy human individuals. Study background: Every donor yielded three CD4 naive, three CD4 memory, two CD8 naive and one CD8 memory plate.

This clone came up many times. Replicate PCRs from sorted subsets contained about 0.2 ug DNA, which is roughly 30,000 T cell genomes. Clones were sequenced by immunoSEQ multiplex PCR, and TCRdb holds only the in-frame ones, with some missing. This sample has 950,000 to 1,300,000 clones, with 70% to 80% found just once. There are 12 residues in the CDR3. Per germline, CDR1 MDHEN and CDR2 SYDVKM. The germline V and J ends were trimmed by 9 bases and 2 bases, with 11 bases remaining between them. Sequenced input: memory CD4+ T cells sorted from blood. Subset in this sample: CD45RA-negative fraction. The sequence was collected from a man aged 18-30 years in good health. The genes are TRBV28 and TRBJ2-7; D ambiguous. CDR3 sequence reads: CASLSQTYEQYF. CDR3 bases: TGTGCCAGTCTCTCACAGACCTACGAGCAGTACTTC.